This record covers a single T cell receptor (beta chain). The CDR3 consists of 15 residues. Looked up from germline, CDR1 is LNHDA and CDR2 is SQIVND (reference sequence). V lost 7 bases, J lost 6 bases, and 9 bases stayed unmatched. These data belong to a study of blood T cell repertoires in COVID-19. Study in general: The study drew acute and convalescent COVID-19 samples from the United States, Italy and Spain. The cDNA or gDNA used as material had been derived from T cells, B-cell-depleted T cells, or PBMCs.

TCRdb keeps only in-frame clones here, not all; method: immunoSEQ multiplex PCR. In the table there are about 350,000 clones, about nine tenths of which are singletons. The clonotype was recovered from an older woman with COVID-19, enrolled during active disease. Sequences were obtained from peripheral blood. The chain recombines TRBV19 with TRBJ1-5, with 10 positions matching TRBD1. Written as DNA, the CDR3 is TGTGCCAGTACGACAGGGGGCGAGGATCGTCAGCCCCAGCATTTT. It encodes CASTTGGEDRQPQHF.